Ten or more counts support the clone carrying this T cell receptor beta chain. Its antigen is unknown. This sample is drawn from a study of early T cells in non-severe SARS-CoV-2 infection. Study context: Chains were not paired, and sequencing was done on bulk RNA from unsorted whole blood.

V dropped 10 bases and J dropped 5 bases, with 23 bases sitting between them. From germline, CDR1 is MDHEN and CDR2 SYDVKM. The CDR3 contains 15 residues. Study conclusions and caveats: The matching step, a VDJdb search, favored anti-spike CD8 responses and missed private and CD4 specificities.

Each CDR3 protein gets one entry after TCRdb re-called the 5' RACE reads with MiXCR. The table includes fewer than 120,000 distinct CDR3 sequences, 10% to 15% detected once. This chain joins TRBV28 and TRBJ2-5, with D possibly TRBD2 on 6 matching bases. The receptor was isolated from an adult who was a healthcare worker with PCR-confirmed SARS-CoV-2 infection or an uninfected control (not recorded which). The material sequenced was whole blood, taken at baseline. DNA of the CDR3: TGTGCCACCTCGCGTAGCGGACTTCACCGGGAGACCCAGTACTTC. This translates into CATSRSGLHRETQYF.